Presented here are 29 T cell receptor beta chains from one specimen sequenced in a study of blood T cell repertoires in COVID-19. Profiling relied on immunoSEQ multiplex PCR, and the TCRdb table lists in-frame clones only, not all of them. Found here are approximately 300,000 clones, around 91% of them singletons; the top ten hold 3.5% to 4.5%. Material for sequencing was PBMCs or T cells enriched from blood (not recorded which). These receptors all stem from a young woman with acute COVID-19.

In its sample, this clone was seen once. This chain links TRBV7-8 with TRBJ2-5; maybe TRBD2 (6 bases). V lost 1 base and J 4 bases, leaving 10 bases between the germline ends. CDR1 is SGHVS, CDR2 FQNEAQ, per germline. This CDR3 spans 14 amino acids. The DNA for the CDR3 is TGTGCCAGCAGCTTAGGGGGAGGAGGAGAGACCCAGTACTTC. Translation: CASSLGGGGETQYF. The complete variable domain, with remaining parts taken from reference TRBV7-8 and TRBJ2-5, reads GAGVSQSPRYKVAKRGQDVALRCDPISGHVSLFWYQQALGQGPEFLTYFQNEAQLDKSGLPSDRFFAERPEGSVSTLKIQRTQQEDSAVYLCASSLGGGGETQYFGPGTRLLVL.

Written as DNA, the CDR3 is TGTGCCAGCAGCTTGTTGGGGGAGGGGCAGCGCTCGCTCCAAGAGACCCAGTACTTC. It codes for CASSLLGEGQRSLQETQYF. The chain is built from TRBV5-4 and TRBJ2-5; 7 bases line up with TRBD2. Looked up from germline, CDR1 is SGHNT and CDR2 is YYREEE (reference sequence). CDR3 length: 19 residues. The ends lost 1 base at V and 1 base at J; junction bases unmatched: 16.

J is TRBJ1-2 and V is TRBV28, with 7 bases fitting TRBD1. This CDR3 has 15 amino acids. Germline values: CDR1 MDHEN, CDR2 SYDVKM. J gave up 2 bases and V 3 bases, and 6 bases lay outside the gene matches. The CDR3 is CASSLPGQKNYGYTF. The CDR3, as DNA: TGTGCCAGCAGTTTGCCGGGACAGAAGAACTATGGCTACACCTTC.

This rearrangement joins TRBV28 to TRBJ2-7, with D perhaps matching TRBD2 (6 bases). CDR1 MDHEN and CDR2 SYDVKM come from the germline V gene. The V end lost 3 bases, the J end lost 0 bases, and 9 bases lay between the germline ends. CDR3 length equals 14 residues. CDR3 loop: CASSFDGSSYEQYF. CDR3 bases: TGTGCCAGCAGTTTTGACGGGAGCTCCTACGAGCAGTACTTC.

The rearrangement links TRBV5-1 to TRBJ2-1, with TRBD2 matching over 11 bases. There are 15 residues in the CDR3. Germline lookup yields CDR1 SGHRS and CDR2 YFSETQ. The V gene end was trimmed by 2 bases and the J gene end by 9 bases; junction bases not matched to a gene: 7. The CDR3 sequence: CASSLTSGRLSEQFF. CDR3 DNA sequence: TGCGCCAGCAGCTTAACTAGCGGGAGACTCTCTGAGCAGTTCTTC.

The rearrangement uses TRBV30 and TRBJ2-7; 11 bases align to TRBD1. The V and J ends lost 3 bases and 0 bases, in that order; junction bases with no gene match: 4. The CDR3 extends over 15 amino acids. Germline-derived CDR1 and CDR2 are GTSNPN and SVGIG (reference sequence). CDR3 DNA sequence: TGTGCCTGGAGCCGGGGGACAGGGGGCTCCTACGAGCAGTACTTC. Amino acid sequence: CAWSRGTGGSYEQYF.

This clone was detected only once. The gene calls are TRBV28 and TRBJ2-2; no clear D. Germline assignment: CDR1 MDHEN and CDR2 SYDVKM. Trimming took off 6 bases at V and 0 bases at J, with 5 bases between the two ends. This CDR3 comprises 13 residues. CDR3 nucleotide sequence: TGTGCCAGCAGATTCTCGAACACCGGGGAGCTGTTTTTT. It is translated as CASRFSNTGELFF.

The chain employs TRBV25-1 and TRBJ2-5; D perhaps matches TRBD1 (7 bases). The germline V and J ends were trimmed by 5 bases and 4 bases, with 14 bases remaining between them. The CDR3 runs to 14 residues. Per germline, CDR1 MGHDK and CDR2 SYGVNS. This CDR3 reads CASSSPGGRETQYF. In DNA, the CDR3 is TGTGCCAGCAGTTCCCCAGGGGGGAGAGAGACCCAGTACTTC. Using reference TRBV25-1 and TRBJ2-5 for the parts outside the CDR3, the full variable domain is EADIYQTPRYLVIGTGKKITLECSQTMGHDKMYWYQQDPGMELHLIHYSYGVNSTEKGDLSSESTVSRIRTEHFPLTLESARPSHTSQYLCASSSPGGRETQYFGPGTRLLVL.

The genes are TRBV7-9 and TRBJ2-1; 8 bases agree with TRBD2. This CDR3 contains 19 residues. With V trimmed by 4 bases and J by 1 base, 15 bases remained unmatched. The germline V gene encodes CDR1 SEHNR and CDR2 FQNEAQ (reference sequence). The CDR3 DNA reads TGTGCCAGCAGCTCATCGAGAATTACTAGCGGACCTTCCTACAATGAGCAGTTCTTC. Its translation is CASSSSRITSGPSYNEQFF.

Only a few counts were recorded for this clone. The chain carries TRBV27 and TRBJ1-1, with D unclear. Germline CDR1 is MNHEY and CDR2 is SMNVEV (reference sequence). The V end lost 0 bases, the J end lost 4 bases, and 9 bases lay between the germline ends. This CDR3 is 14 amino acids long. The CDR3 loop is CASSLSGVVTEAFF. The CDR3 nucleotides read TGTGCCAGCAGTTTATCCGGGGTTGTCACTGAAGCTTTCTTT.

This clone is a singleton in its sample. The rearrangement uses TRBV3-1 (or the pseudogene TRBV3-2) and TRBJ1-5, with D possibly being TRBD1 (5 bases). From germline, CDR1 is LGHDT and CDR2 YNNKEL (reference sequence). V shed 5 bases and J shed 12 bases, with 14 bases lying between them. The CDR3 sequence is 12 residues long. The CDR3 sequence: CASSFQGSYQHF. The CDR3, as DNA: TGTGCCAGCAGCTTCCAGGGTTCATACCAGCATTTT.

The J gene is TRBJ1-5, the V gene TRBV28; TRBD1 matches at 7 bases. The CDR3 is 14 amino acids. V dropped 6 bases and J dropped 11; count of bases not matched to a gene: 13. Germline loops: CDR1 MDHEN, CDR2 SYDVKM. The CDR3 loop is CASRGHTTGETQHF. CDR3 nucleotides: TGTGCCAGCAGAGGTCACACTACAGGGGAGACCCAGCATTTT.

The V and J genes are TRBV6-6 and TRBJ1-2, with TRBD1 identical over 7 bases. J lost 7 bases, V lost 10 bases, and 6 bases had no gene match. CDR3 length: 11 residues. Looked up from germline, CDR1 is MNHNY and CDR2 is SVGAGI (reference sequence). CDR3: CATSGGGGYTF. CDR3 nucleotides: TGTGCCACCTCAGGGGGAGGTGGCTACACCTTC.

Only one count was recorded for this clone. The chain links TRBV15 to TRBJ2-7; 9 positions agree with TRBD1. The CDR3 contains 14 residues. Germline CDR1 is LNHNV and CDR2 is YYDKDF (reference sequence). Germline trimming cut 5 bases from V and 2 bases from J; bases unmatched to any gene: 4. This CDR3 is CATSDHRGPYEQYF. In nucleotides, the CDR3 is TGTGCCACCAGCGACCACAGGGGGCCCTACGAGCAGTACTTC.

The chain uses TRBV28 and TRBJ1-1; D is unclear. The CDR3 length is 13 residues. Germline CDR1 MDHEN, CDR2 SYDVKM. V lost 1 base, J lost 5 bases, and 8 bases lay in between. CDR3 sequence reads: CASSLFLGTEAFF. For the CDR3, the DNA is TGTGCCAGCAGTTTATTTCTAGGAACTGAAGCTTTCTTT.

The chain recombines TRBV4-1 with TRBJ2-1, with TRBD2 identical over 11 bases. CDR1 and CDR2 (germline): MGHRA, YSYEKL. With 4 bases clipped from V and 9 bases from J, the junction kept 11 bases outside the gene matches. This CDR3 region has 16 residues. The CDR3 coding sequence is TGCGCCAGCAGCCCAACTAGCGGGGGCGCCTACGGTGAGCAGTTCTTC. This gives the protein CASSPTSGGAYGEQFF.

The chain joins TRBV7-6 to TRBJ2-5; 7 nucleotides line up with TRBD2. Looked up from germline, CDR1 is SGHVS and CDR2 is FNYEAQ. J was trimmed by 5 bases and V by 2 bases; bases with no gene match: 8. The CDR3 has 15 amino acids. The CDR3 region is CASSLRPQAGETQYF. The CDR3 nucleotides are TGTGCCAGCAGCTTAAGACCACAAGCGGGGGAGACCCAGTACTTC.

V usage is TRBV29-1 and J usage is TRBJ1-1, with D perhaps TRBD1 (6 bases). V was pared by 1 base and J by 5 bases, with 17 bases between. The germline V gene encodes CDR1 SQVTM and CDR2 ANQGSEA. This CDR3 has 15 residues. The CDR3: CSVEGLQGWGTEAFF. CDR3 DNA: TGCAGCGTTGAAGGTCTACAGGGCTGGGGTACTGAAGCTTTCTTT.

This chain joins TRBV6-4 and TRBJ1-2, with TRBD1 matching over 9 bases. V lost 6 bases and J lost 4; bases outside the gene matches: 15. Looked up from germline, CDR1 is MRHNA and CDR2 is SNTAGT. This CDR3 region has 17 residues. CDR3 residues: CASRFRDRVYAGYGYTF. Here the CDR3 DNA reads TGTGCCAGCAGATTTCGGGACAGGGTTTACGCCGGCTATGGCTACACCTTC.

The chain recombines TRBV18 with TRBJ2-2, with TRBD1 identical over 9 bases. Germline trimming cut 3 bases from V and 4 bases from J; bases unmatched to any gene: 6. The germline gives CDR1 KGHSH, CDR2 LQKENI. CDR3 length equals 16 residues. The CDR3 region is CASSPFGTGPTGELFF. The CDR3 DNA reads TGTGCCAGCTCACCCTTCGGGACAGGGCCCACCGGGGAGCTGTTTTTT.

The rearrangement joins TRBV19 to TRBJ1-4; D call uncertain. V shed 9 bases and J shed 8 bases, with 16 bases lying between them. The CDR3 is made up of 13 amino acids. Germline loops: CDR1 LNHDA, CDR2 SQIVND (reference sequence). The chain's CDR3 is CASRFEGGEKLFF. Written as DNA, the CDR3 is TGTGCCAGCAGGTTTGAGGGAGGGGAAAAACTGTTTTTT.

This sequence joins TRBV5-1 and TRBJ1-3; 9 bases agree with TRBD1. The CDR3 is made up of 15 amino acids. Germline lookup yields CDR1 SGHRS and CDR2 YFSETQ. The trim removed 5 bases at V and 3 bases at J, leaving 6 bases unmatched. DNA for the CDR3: TGCGCCAGCAGGTCTACAGGGGGCAGTGGAAACACCATATATTTT. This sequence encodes CASRSTGGSGNTIYF.

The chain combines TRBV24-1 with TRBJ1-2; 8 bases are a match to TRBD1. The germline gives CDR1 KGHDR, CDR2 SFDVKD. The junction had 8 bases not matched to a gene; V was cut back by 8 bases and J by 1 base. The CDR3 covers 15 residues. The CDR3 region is CATTPGGEGNYGYTF. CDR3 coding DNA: TGTGCCACCACCCCAGGGGGCGAGGGTAACTATGGCTACACCTTC.

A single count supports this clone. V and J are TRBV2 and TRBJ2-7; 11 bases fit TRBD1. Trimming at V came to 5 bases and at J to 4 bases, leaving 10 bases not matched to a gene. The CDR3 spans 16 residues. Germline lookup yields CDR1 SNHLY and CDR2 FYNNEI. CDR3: CASSYFRDRGGYEQYF. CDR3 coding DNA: TGTGCCAGCAGTTACTTCCGGGACAGGGGGGGATACGAGCAGTACTTC.

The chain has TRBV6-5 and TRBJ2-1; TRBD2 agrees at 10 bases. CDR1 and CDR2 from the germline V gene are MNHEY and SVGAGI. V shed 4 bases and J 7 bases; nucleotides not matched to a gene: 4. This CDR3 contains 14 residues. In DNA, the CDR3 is TGTGCCAGCAGTTTGAGCGGGAGGGGGAATGAGCAGTTCTTC. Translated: CASSLSGRGNEQFF.

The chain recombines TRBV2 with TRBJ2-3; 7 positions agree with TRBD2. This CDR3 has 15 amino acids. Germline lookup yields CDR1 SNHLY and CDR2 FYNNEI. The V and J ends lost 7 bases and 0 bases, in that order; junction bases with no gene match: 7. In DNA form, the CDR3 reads TGTGCCAGCACCGCGGGGCGGGAGAGCACAGATACGCAGTATTTT. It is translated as CASTAGRESTDTQYF.

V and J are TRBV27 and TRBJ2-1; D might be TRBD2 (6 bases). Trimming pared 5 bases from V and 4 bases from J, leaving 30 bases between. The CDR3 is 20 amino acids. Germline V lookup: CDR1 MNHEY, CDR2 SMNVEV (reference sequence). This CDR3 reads CASSKGSGGIPLLGYNEQFF. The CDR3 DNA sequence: TGTGCCAGCAGTAAGGGGTCGGGCGGGATTCCCCTTTTAGGGTACAATGAGCAGTTCTTC.

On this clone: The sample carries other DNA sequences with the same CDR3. CDR3 in DNA: TGTGCCAGTAGTGGCCTAGCGGGGGGTTACAATGAGCAGTTCTTC. Its protein is CASSGLAGGYNEQFF. The V gene is TRBV19, the J gene TRBJ2-1; 11 bases map to TRBD2. Trimming took 5 bases from V and 4 from J; bases not matched to a gene: 4. This CDR3 region has 15 residues. In germline, CDR1 is LNHDA, CDR2 SQIVND (reference sequence).

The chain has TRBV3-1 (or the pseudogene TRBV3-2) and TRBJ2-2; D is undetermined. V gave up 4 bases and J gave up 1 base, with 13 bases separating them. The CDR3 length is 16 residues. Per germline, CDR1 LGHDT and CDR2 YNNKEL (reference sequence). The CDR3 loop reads CASSPVGLVNTGELFF. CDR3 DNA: TGTGCCAGCAGCCCGGTGGGCTTAGTGAACACCGGGGAGCTGTTTTTT.